This TCR beta chain emerged from a study of T-cell memory formation after mild COVID-19. TCR alpha and TCR beta cDNA libraries carrying sample barcodes and UMIs were produced by 5'RACE using constant-segment primers. TCRdb processed the 5' RACE reads anew with MiXCR; each CDR3 protein has one entry. The sample has 200,000 or so distinct CDR3 sequences; 9% to 10% are singletons. General study findings and limits: Among clones peaking at day 37 in the second wave, SARS-CoV-2 specificity remained unconfirmed. Some SARS-CoV-2-responding clones were already detected in memory before infection.

This clonotype has only a few counts. Its antigen remains unidentified. The CDR3 consists of 14 residues. The V and J ends lost 1 base and 1 base respectively, with 9 bases between them. The germline V gene encodes CDR1 DFQATT and CDR2 SNEGSKA (reference sequence). This TCR was sampled from a man aged 18 to 30 who had mild COVID-19 (a few samples of this study predate the infection). Cell type and time point are not known. The gene calls are TRBV20-1 and TRBJ2-3, with D uncertain. Sequencing was carried out using PBMCs or a T cell subset sorted from them (not recorded which). CDR3 region: CSARVGFRTDTQYF. CDR3 in DNA: TGCAGTGCTAGAGTGGGCTTCCGCACAGATACGCAGTATTTT.